This T cell receptor beta chain originates from a study of control samples from healthy donors and cancer patients. TCRdb's copy holds only in-frame clones and misses some; the assay was immunoSEQ multiplex PCR. The table lists tens of thousands of clones, 88% of them singletons. This CDR3 comprises 14 residues. CDR1 is MNHEY and CDR2 is SMNVEV in the germline V gene (reference sequence). Trimming stripped 2 bases from V and 0 bases from J, with 5 bases between. This chain uses TRBV27 with TRBJ1-5; D remains ambiguous. The sample taken for sequencing was blood. This TCR was recovered from a woman in her 70s in good health. The CDR3 protein is CASSLEPSNQPQHF. CDR3 nucleotides: TGTGCCAGCAGTTTAGAGCCTAGCAATCAGCCCCAGCATTTT.